This T cell receptor (beta chain) appears in the sequencing data of a study of blood T cell repertoires in COVID-19. Germline V gene lookup returns CDR1 MGHRA and CDR2 YSYEKL. Trimming removed 1 base from V and 8 bases from J, with 17 bases in between. This CDR3 has 15 amino acids. TCRdb keeps only in-frame clones here, not all; method: immunoSEQ multiplex PCR. The sample yields some 65,000 clones, approximately 86% seen once. This chain connects TRBV4-1 to TRBJ1-2; D is uncertain. The source material was peripheral blood. This clonotype originated in a middle-aged man with COVID-19, enrolled during active disease. The CDR3 nucleotides read TGCGCCAGCAGCCAAGGGGCCGCGAACCCGGGGGGCTACACCTTC. Amino acid sequence: CASSQGAANPGGYTF.